The 27 T cell receptor beta chains presented below share a single source sample, sequenced in a study of OX40 agonist ivuxolimab in advanced cancers. Assay used: immunoSEQ multiplex PCR; TCRdb lists only in-frame clones, some missing. The sample has approximately 46,000 clones, 60% to 80% seen once. The material was CD4+ or CD8+ T cells sorted from blood, obtained in a trial of the OX40 agonist ivuxolimab. These receptors were taken from an adult with an advanced solid tumor such as melanoma, head and neck, liver or kidney cancer.

The V call is TRBV7-2, the J call TRBJ1-2; 10 bases match TRBD1. The CDR3 has 14 residues. V shed 5 bases and J 6 bases; nucleotides not matched to a gene: 6. In germline, CDR1 is SGHTA, CDR2 FQGNSA. Written as DNA, the CDR3 is TGTGCCAGCAGCGGAGGACAGGGGGTAAATGGCTACACCTTC. This encodes CASSGGQGVNGYTF.

The chain is built from TRBV4-1 and TRBJ2-1, with 7 positions matching TRBD2. This CDR3 region has 17 residues. The trim removed 2 bases at V and 4 bases at J, leaving 11 bases unmatched. The germline V gene has CDR1 MGHRA and CDR2 YSYEKL. The DNA of the CDR3 is TGCGCCAGCAGCCAACTAAGGACTAGGAGCCTTTACAATGAGCAGTTCTTC. Translated: CASSQLRTRSLYNEQFF.

The chain recombines TRBV2 with TRBJ1-2, with no clear D. The V gene's germline CDR1 is SNHLY and CDR2 FYNNEI. The CDR3 has 11 amino acids. V was trimmed by 5 bases and J by 7 bases, leaving 8 bases between them. CDR3 sequence (DNA): TGTGCCAGCAGTTCGGAGGGTGGCTACACCTTC. Residues: CASSSEGGYTF.

The chain couples TRBV6-1 to TRBJ2-2; 8 bases map to TRBD1. With 5 bases clipped from V and 6 bases from J, the junction kept 2 bases outside the gene matches. The CDR3 contains 13 residues. The germline V gene has CDR1 MNHNS and CDR2 SASEGT. The CDR3 here is CASSRQGPGELFF. The CDR3 DNA follows: TGTGCCAGCAGTAGACAGGGGCCCGGGGAGCTGTTTTTT.

This clone appeared once. The chain is built from TRBV14 and TRBJ2-1; TRBD2 matches 11 bases. The CDR3 length is 16 residues. Trimming cost V 4 bases and J 10 bases; bases outside gene matches: 12. Germline V CDR1 and CDR2: SGHDN, FVKESK. The CDR3 nucleotides are TGTGCCAGCAGCCGGCCGCTAGCGGGAGGCCGGTTAGAGCAGTTCTTC. Translated: CASSRPLAGGRLEQFF.

The chain uses TRBV7-9 and TRBJ2-2; D not certain. Per the germline V gene, CDR1 is SEHNR and CDR2 is FQNEAQ (reference sequence). The V gene lost 5 bases and the J gene lost 6 bases, with 7 bases spanning the gap. The CDR3 spans 12 residues. The CDR3 loop is CASSPFSGELFF. In DNA form, the CDR3 reads TGTGCCAGCAGCCCTTTTTCCGGGGAGCTGTTTTTT.

The chain carries TRBV28 and TRBJ1-5; a possible D gene is TRBD1 (5 bases). The CDR3 totals 14 residues. V lost 2 bases and J 6 bases, leaving 11 bases between the germline ends. The germline gives CDR1 MDHEN, CDR2 SYDVKM. CDR3 in amino acids: CASSLGGETQPQHF. The CDR3 DNA reads as TGTGCCAGCAGTTTAGGAGGGGAAACTCAGCCCCAGCATTTT.

V gene TRBV5-6 combines with J gene TRBJ1-2; 10 nucleotides align to TRBD1. Unmatched junction bases numbered 1, after V lost 2 bases and J lost 3 bases. The CDR3 spans 14 residues. The germline gives CDR1 SGHDT, CDR2 YYEEEE. CDR3 loop: CASSFGQGDYGYTF. CDR3 in DNA: TGTGCCAGCAGCTTCGGACAGGGGGACTATGGCTACACCTTC.

The rearrangement joins TRBV19 to TRBJ2-3, with D tentatively TRBD1 (6 bases). Germline assignment: CDR1 LNHDA and CDR2 SQIVND (reference sequence). There are 17 residues in the CDR3. V lost 1 base and J 0 bases, leaving 14 bases between the germline ends. The CDR3 coding sequence is TGTGCCAGTAGTATAGGGGCCCGGGGACACAGCACAGATACGCAGTATTTT. Translating gives CASSIGARGHSTDTQYF.

The chain couples TRBV2 to TRBJ2-2, with D possibly matching TRBD1 (6 bases). Trimming pared 6 bases from V and 1 base from J, leaving 15 bases between. Germline-derived CDR1 and CDR2 are SNHLY and FYNNEI. The CDR3 length is 16 residues. CDR3 loop: CASRGRGLLNTGELFF. The CDR3 bases are TGTGCCAGCAGAGGCAGGGGTCTTTTGAACACCGGGGAGCTGTTTTTT.

The chain has TRBV28 and TRBJ1-1; D perhaps matches TRBD1 (5 bases). V was cut by 7 bases and J by 4 bases, with 16 bases left in between. Germline CDR1 is MDHEN and CDR2 is SYDVKM. There are 14 residues in the CDR3. The CDR3 loop is CASMGPGKVTEAFF. CDR3 in DNA: TGTGCCAGCATGGGGCCAGGAAAGGTCACTGAAGCTTTCTTT.

This clone has a handful of counts. CDR3 in DNA: TGTGCCAGCAGTTACCCGGCCGGGACAGGGGGATACGAGCAGTACTTC. This encodes CASSYPAGTGGYEQYF. This chain links TRBV6-6 with TRBJ2-7; TRBD1 matches 11 bases. The CDR3 runs 16 residues. Germline V gene lookup returns CDR1 MNHNY and CDR2 SVGAGI (reference sequence). Trimming took 2 bases from V and 4 from J; bases not matched to a gene: 7.

This clone was counted between two and nine times. The rearrangement links TRBV5-5 to TRBJ2-7; D is possibly TRBD1 (7 bases). The CDR3 extends over 17 amino acids. From germline, CDR1 is SGHKS and CDR2 YYEKEE (reference sequence). V was shortened by 0 bases and J by 2 bases, with 18 bases between the two germline ends. The CDR3 region is CASSLGIGGTAPYEQYF. CDR3 DNA sequence: TGTGCCAGCAGCTTGGGGATTGGGGGGACAGCACCCTACGAGCAGTACTTC. The complete variable domain, with remaining parts taken from reference TRBV5-5 and TRBJ2-7, reads DAGVTQSPTHLIKTRGQQVTLRCSPISGHKSVSWYQQVLGQGPQFIFQYYEKEERGRGNFPDRFSARQFPNYSSELNVNALLLGDSALYLCASSLGIGGTAPYEQYFGPGTRLTVT.

The chain joins TRBV28 to TRBJ2-3, with 16 bases fitting TRBD2. Trimming removed 6 bases from V and 4 bases from J; junction bases left unmatched: 13. The length of the CDR3 is 19 residues. CDR1 MDHEN and CDR2 SYDVKM come from the germline V gene. CDR3: CASSLGFGTSGRGSDTQYF. In DNA, the CDR3 is TGTGCCAGCAGCCTTGGATTCGGGACTAGCGGGAGGGGCTCAGATACGCAGTATTTT.

Only one count was recorded for this clone. The rearrangement uses TRBV6-5 and TRBJ1-1; D call uncertain. The CDR3 has 15 residues. V dropped 6 bases and J dropped 0 bases, with 14 bases sitting between them. From germline, CDR1 is MNHEY and CDR2 SVGAGI. CDR3 in amino acids: CASSRSEVMNTEAFF. The CDR3 bases are TGTGCCAGCAGCCGATCGGAAGTCATGAACACTGAAGCTTTCTTT.

The V gene is TRBV6-1, the J gene TRBJ1-1; unclear D gene. CDR1 is MNHNS, CDR2 SASEGT, per germline. This CDR3 has 17 residues. V was shortened by 3 bases and J by 1 base, with 18 bases between the two germline ends. The CDR3 reads CASSDLEWVLGNTEAFF. The CDR3 coding sequence is TGTGCCAGCAGTGATCTGGAGTGGGTATTGGGGAACACTGAAGCTTTCTTT.

This clone was found once. The chain employs TRBV5-1 and TRBJ2-1; D unresolved. CDR3 size: 15 residues. Trimming removed 0 bases from V and 9 bases from J, with 16 bases in between. CDR1 and CDR2 from the germline V gene are SGHRS and YFSETQ. CDR3 coding DNA: TGCGCCAGCAGCTTGGCCTGGGGTGGGGAAAGTGAGCAGTTCTTC. It encodes CASSLAWGGESEQFF.

The table lists this clone with a few counts. The V and J genes are TRBV29-1 and TRBJ2-7, with 16 nucleotides matching TRBD2. This CDR3 comprises 15 residues. In germline, CDR1 is SQVTM, CDR2 ANQGSEA. After removal of 2 bases from V and 6 bases from J, the junction contained 4 bases not matched to a gene. CDR3 nucleotide sequence: TGCAGCGTTGAACCCGGGACTAGCGGGAGGGGCGAGCAGTACTTC. The encoded protein is CSVEPGTSGRGEQYF.

The chain recombines TRBV28 with TRBJ2-7, with no clear D. Trimming stripped 2 bases from V and 6 bases from J, with 8 bases between. CDR3 length: 12 amino acids. Germline lookup yields CDR1 MDHEN and CDR2 SYDVKM. The CDR3 here is CASSLLSGEQYF. DNA for the CDR3: TGTGCCAGCAGTTTACTGAGTGGCGAGCAGTACTTC. Looking up the rest from reference TRBV28 and TRBJ2-7 gives the full variable domain: DVKVTQSSRYLVKRTGEKVFLECVQDMDHENMFWYRQDPGLGLRLIYFSYDVKMKEKGDIPEGYSVSREKKERFSLILESASTNQTSMYLCASSLLSGEQYFGPGTRLTVT.

This clone was seen only a few times. The J gene is TRBJ1-1, the V gene TRBV25-1; no clear D. Germline loops: CDR1 MGHDK, CDR2 SYGVNS. The CDR3 has 12 residues. With 6 bases removed from V and 3 bases from J, the gap between germline ends came to 8 bases. In nucleotides, the CDR3 is TGTGCCAGCAGAGGCCGATACACTGAAGCTTTCTTT. Translating gives CASRGRYTEAFF.

This clone has more than one count but fewer than ten. CDR3 coding DNA: TGTGCCAGCAGCTTAACGGCTAGCGCGGCTGGGAATGAGCAGTTCTTC. Translated, it gives CASSLTASAAGNEQFF. The chain has TRBV7-3 and TRBJ2-1, with D maybe TRBD2 (6 bases). Germline V gene data show CDR1 as SGHTA and CDR2 as FQGTGA. The CDR3 loop spans 16 amino acids. Trimming took off 0 bases at V and 7 bases at J, with 16 bases between the two ends. The full variable domain, rest sourced from reference TRBV7-3 and TRBJ2-1, is GAGVSQTPSNKVTEKGKYVELRCDPISGHTALYWYRQSLGQGPEFLIYFQGTGAADDSGLPNDRFFAVRPEGSVSTLKIQRTERGDSAVYLCASSLTASAAGNEQFFGPGTRLTVL.

V usage is TRBV5-5 and J usage is TRBJ1-5; D gene unclear. This CDR3 region has 13 residues. Between the trimmed V and J ends, which lost 4 bases and 4 bases, there was a span of 9 bases. Per germline, CDR1 SGHKS and CDR2 YYEKEE (reference sequence). The CDR3, as DNA: TGTGCCAGCAGCCCGACTGTAAATCAGCCCCAGCATTTT. The encoded protein is CASSPTVNQPQHF.

This clone was seen only once. This rearrangement joins TRBV7-2 to TRBJ2-3, with no clear D. The CDR3 covers 12 residues. In germline, CDR1 is SGHTA, CDR2 FQGNSA. Trimming left V 1 base short and J 5 bases short, with 4 bases between. The CDR3 DNA follows: TGTGCCAGCAGCTTAGTTATAGATACGCAGTATTTT. It codes for CASSLVIDTQYF.

The chain has TRBV4-1 and TRBJ2-7; D remains unclear. Trimming left V 3 bases short and J 0 bases short, with 12 bases between. CDR1 and CDR2 from the germline V gene are MGHRA and YSYEKL. This CDR3 has 15 residues. The CDR3 reads CASSQLNLVSYEQYF. As DNA, the CDR3 is TGCGCCAGCAGCCAGCTTAACCTGGTCTCCTACGAGCAGTACTTC.

A few counts support this clone. CDR3 protein: CASSGRVNYGYTF. For the CDR3, the DNA is TGTGCCAGCAGCGGCAGGGTTAACTATGGCTACACCTTC. The chain joins TRBV7-2 to TRBJ1-2, with D maybe TRBD1 (5 bases). Germline V gene sequence: CDR1 SGHTA, CDR2 FQGNSA. With 5 bases removed from V and 1 base from J, the gap between germline ends came to 8 bases. The CDR3 contains 13 residues. Supplemented by reference TRBV7-2 and TRBJ1-2, the full variable domain reads GAGVSQSPSNKVTEKGKDVELRCDPISGHTALYWYRQSLGQGLEFLIYFQGNSAPDKSGLPSDRFSAERTGGSVSTLTIQRTQQEDSAVYLCASSGRVNYGYTFGSGTRLTVV.

The chain recombines TRBV7-3 with TRBJ1-1; a weak D match, TRBD1 (5 bases). The CDR3 loop spans 13 amino acids. Per germline, CDR1 SGHTA and CDR2 FQGTGA. V lost 5 bases, J lost 4 bases, and 11 bases lay in between. CDR3: CASSRRRGTEAFF. The DNA of the CDR3 is TGTGCCAGCAGCCGTCGGAGGGGCACTGAAGCTTTCTTT.

This sequence joins TRBV5-6 and TRBJ2-1; D call uncertain. V lost 4 bases and J lost 8, with 19 bases in between. This CDR3 is built from 15 residues. Germline V gene data show CDR1 as SGHDT and CDR2 as YYEEEE. This CDR3 reads CASSTEFRVGDEQFF. CDR3 DNA: TGTGCCAGCAGCACGGAATTTCGGGTTGGGGATGAGCAGTTCTTC.